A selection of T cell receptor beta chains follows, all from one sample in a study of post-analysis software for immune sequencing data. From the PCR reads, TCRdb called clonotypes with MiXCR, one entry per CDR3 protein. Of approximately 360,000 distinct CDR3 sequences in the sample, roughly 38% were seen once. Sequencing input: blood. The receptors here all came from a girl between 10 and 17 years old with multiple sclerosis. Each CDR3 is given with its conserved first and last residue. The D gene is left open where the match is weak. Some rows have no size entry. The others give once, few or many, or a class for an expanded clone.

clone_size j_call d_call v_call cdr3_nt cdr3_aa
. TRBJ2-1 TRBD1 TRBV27 TGTGCCAGCAGTCTCGACAGGGGAAATAAGAGTGAGCAGTTCTTC CASSLDRGNKSEQFF
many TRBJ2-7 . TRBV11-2 TGTGCCAGCAGCCCACTGAGCAGACAGGGGAGGGCTTACGAGCAGTACTTC CASSPLSRQGRAYEQYF
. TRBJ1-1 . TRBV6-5 TGTGCCGGCACCCGAGGGGCAGGGGAAGCTTTCTTT CAGTRGAGEAFF
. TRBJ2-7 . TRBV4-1 TGCGCCAGCAGCCAAGATCAGGGGGGGCTCTACGAGCAGTACTTC CASSQDQGGLYEQYF
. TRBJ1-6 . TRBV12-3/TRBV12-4 TGTGCCAGCAGTATTACAGTGAGCTCCTATAATTCACCCCTCCACTTT CASSITVSSYNSPLHF
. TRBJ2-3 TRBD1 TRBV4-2 TGTGCCAGCAGCCCCTCGGGACAGGGATTCACAGATACGCAGTATTTT CASSPSGQGFTDTQYF
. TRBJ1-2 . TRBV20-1 TGCAGTGCTGTCGCTGATGGGGGTAGGAATGGCTACACCTTC CSAVADGGRNGYTF
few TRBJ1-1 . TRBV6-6 TGTGCCAGCAGTTACTCTCGTCGGATGAACACTGAAGCTTTCTTT CASSYSRRMNTEAFF
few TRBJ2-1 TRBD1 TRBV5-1 TGCGCCAGCAGCTCATCGGGACAGGGGGTTTCGAATGAGCAGTTCTTC CASSSSGQGVSNEQFF
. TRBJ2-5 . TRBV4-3 TGCGCCAGCAGCCAAGATGGACCCGGGGATGGGGAGACCCAGTACTTC CASSQDGPGDGETQYF
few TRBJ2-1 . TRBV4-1 TGCGCCAGCAGCCAAGAGAGGGACTGGGTAGGGTCCTACAATGAGCAGTTCTTC CASSQERDWVGSYNEQFF